These T cell receptor beta chains were read from a single sample in a study of CD8+ T cells in alopecia areata. The method was immunoSEQ multiplex PCR; TCRdb's version includes in-frame clones alone and lacks a portion of them. The table records some 110,000 clones, roughly two fifths of them present only once. Source material: CD4+ T cells sorted from blood. The receptor set was obtained from a human donor with alopecia areata. Each CDR3 is given with its conserved first and last residue. A D gene is named only where the DNA matches it firmly. The size of a clone is reported for some rows only, either as once, few or many, or as a class for expanded clones.

v_call,j_call,cdr3_length,clone_size,d_call,cdr3_nt,cdr3_aa
TRBV29-1,TRBJ1-6,13,once,TRBD1,TGCAGCGTTGCTACAGGGGAACGTTCACCCCTCCACTTT,CSVATGERSPLHF
TRBV19,TRBJ2-1,15,NA,NA,TGTGCCAGTAGTCCCCGGGAAACGGCTAAGAATGAGCAGTTCTTC,CASSPRETAKNEQFF
TRBV7-8,TRBJ1-1,12,NA,NA,TGTGCCAGCAGCCCACGGGTCCTTGAAGCTTTCTTT,CASSPRVLEAFF
TRBV4-1,TRBJ1-5,15,NA,NA,TGCGCCAGCAGCCAAGTTGTGTCGGGCAATCAGCCCCAGCATTTT,CASSQVVSGNQPQHF
TRBV30,TRBJ2-2,15,NA,NA,TGTGCCTGGAGTGGGGAGACACTAAGCGCCGGGGAGCTGTTTTTT,CAWSGETLSAGELFF
TRBV18,TRBJ2-1,15,few,TRBD2,TGTGCCAGCTCACCCCCCGGGACTAGCGGCAATGAGCAGTTCTTC,CASSPPGTSGNEQFF
TRBV14,TRBJ1-1,13,NA,NA,TGTGCCAGCGGAACGGGACCCAACACTGAAGCTTTCTTT,CASGTGPNTEAFF
TRBV29-1,TRBJ1-1,13,NA,NA,TGCAGCGTTGAACTCCCAGGGGTTGGAGGAGCTTTCTTT,CSVELPGVGGAFF
TRBV29-1,TRBJ1-1,14,NA,NA,TGCAGCGTTGAGACAGCGACCTTGAACACTGAAGCTTTCTTT,CSVETATLNTEAFF
TRBV6-6,TRBJ2-5,14,medium-sized,NA,TGTGCCAGCAGTTACTGGCCGCGGACGGGGACCCAGTACTTC,CASSYWPRTGTQYF
TRBV6-5,TRBJ2-3,14,NA,TRBD2,TGTGCCAGCAGCTTAGCGGGGGGTATGGATACGCAGTATTTT,CASSLAGGMDTQYF
TRBV7-2,TRBJ2-7,14,NA,NA,TGTGCCAGCAGCTTAGGGGATCACTCTAACGAGCAGTACTTC,CASSLGDHSNEQYF
TRBV30,TRBJ1-2,13,NA,NA,TGTGCCTGGAGCTCGGGGGCAAACTATGGCTACACCTTC,CAWSSGANYGYTF
TRBV23-1,TRBJ2-7,16,NA,NA,TGCGCCAGCAGTCACAACAAGGGTAGTGGGACCTACGAGCAGTACTTC,CASSHNKGSGTYEQYF
TRBV20-1,TRBJ1-1,11,few,NA,TGCAGTGTATCAGCAGGGTCTGAAGCTTTCTTT,CSVSAGSEAFF
TRBV30,TRBJ2-5,14,NA,TRBD1,TGTGCCTGTTCCCCGGGACAGGGTGGGGAGACCCAGTACTTC,CACSPGQGGETQYF
TRBV5-1,TRBJ1-4,16,NA,NA,TGCGCCAGCAGCTCGGAGGCCGGGCCGCAAGGTGAAAAACTGTTTTTT,CASSSEAGPQGEKLFF
TRBV28,TRBJ2-1,16,NA,NA,TGTGCCAGCAGTTGGGTCGGACGGGGATCCTACAATGAGCAGTTCTTC,CASSWVGRGSYNEQFF
TRBV29-1,TRBJ2-5,13,NA,NA,TGCAGCGTGGAGGGGACAGTTCAAGAGACCCAGTACTTC,CSVEGTVQETQYF
TRBV4-1,TRBJ2-3,16,few,NA,TGCGCCAGCAGCCAAGACAGGGGTCGGAGGACAGATACGCAGTATTTT,CASSQDRGRRTDTQYF
TRBV29-1,TRBJ1-2,13,once,NA,TGCAGCGCACCTCGACAGGAAAACTATGGCTACACCTTC,CSAPRQENYGYTF
TRBV30,TRBJ1-5,13,NA,TRBD1,TGTGCCTGGAGTGAAACAGGGGAGCAGCCCCAGCATTTT,CAWSETGEQPQHF
TRBV4-3,TRBJ2-5,15,NA,NA,TGCGCCAGCAGCCAAGGGCGACCGTACCAAGAGACCCAGTACTTC,CASSQGRPYQETQYF
TRBV7-2,TRBJ1-1,15,NA,TRBD1,TGTGCCAGCAGCTCTCTATCGACAGGGGAGACTGAAGCTTTCTTT,CASSSLSTGETEAFF